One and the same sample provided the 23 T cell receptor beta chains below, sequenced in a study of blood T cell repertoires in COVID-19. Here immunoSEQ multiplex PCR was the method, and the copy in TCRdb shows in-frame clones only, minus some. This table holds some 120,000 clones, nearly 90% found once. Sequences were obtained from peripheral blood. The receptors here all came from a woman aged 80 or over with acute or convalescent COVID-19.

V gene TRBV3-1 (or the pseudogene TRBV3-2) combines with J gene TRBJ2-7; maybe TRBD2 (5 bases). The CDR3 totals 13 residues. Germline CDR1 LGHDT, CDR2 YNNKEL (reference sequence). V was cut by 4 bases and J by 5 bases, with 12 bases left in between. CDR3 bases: TGTGCCAGCAGCCCACGAGGGATTCACGAGCAGTACTTC. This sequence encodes CASSPRGIHEQYF.

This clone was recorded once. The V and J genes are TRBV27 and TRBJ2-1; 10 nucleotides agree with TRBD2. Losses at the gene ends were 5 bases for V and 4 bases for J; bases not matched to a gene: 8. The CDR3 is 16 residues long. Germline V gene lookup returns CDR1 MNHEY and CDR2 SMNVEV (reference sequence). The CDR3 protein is CASSIRTSGLYNEQFF. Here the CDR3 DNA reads TGTGCCAGCAGTATTCGGACTAGCGGCCTATACAATGAGCAGTTCTTC.

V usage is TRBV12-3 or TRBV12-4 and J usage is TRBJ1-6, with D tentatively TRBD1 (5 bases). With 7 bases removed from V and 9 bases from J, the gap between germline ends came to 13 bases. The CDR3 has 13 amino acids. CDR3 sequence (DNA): TGTGCCAGCAACGGCCGGGACTCTTCACCCCTCCACTTT. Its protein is CASNGRDSSPLHF.

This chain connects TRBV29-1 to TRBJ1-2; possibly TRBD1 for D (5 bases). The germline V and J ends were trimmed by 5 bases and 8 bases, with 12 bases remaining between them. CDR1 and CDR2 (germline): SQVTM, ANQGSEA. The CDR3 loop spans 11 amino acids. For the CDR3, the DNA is TGCAGCGTTCGGGGGGATTGGGGCTACACCTTC. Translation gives CSVRGDWGYTF. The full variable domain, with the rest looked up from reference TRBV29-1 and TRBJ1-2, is SAVISQKPSRDICQRGTSLTIQCQVDSQVTMMFWYRQQPGQSLTLIATANQGSEATYESGFVIDKFPISRPNLTFSTLTVSNMSPEDSSIYLCSVRGDWGYTFGSGTRLTVV.

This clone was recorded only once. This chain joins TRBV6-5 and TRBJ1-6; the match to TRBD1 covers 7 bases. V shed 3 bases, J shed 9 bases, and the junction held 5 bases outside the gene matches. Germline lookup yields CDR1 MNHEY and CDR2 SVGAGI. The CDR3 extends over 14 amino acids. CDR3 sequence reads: CASSYRQGASPLHF. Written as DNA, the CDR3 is TGTGCCAGCAGTTATCGACAGGGCGCTTCACCCCTCCACTTT.

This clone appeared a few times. The CDR3 coding sequence is TGCGCCAGCAGCCAAGAATCCGTCGCGGATATTGCAACTAATGAAAAACTGTTTTTT. Protein sequence: CASSQESVADIATNEKLFF. The chain is built from TRBV4-3 and TRBJ1-4; D not certain. Germline V lookup: CDR1 LGHNA, CDR2 YSLEER. The CDR3 loop spans 19 amino acids. Trimming took off 0 bases at V and 0 bases at J, with 17 bases between the two ends.

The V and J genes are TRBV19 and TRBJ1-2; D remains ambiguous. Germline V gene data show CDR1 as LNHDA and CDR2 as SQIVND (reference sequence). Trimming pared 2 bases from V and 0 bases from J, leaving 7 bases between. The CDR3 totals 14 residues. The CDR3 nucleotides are TGTGCCAGTAGTATATCACTCGCTAACTATGGCTACACCTTC. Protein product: CASSISLANYGYTF. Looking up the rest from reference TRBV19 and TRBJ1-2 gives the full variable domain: DGGITQSPKYLFRKEGQNVTLSCEQNLNHDAMYWYRQDPGQGLRLIYYSQIVNDFQKGDIAEGYSVSREKKESFPLTVTSAQKNPTAFYLCASSISLANYGYTFGSGTRLTVV.

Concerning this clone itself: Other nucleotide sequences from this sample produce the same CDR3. Here the CDR3 DNA reads TGTGCCAGCAGCTCCCACAGGGATAGCAATCAGCCCCAGCATTTT. This translates into CASSSHRDSNQPQHF. The chain carries TRBV6-5 and TRBJ1-5; D is perhaps TRBD1 (6 bases). V was clipped by 6 bases and J by 0 bases, with 12 bases between them. The germline V gene encodes CDR1 MNHEY and CDR2 SVGAGI. CDR3 length: 15 residues.

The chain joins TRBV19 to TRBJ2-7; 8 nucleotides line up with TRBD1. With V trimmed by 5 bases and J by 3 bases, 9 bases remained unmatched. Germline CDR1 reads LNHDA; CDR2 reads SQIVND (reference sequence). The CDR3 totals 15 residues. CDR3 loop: CASSLGQGRGYEQYF. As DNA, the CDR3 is TGTGCCAGTAGTCTAGGACAGGGTAGGGGCTACGAGCAGTACTTC.

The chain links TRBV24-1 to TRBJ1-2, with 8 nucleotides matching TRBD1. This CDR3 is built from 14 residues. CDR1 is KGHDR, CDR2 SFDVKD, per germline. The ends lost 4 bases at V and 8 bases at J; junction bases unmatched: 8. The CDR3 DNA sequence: TGTGCCACCAGTGACCCTGGACAGGGAGGGGGCTACACCTTC. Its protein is CATSDPGQGGGYTF.

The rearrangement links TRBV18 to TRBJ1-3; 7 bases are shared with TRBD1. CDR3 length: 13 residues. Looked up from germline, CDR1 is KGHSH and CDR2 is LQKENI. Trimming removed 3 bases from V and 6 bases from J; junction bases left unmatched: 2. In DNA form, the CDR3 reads TGTGCCAGCTCACCGGGACAGCCAAACACCATATATTTT. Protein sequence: CASSPGQPNTIYF.

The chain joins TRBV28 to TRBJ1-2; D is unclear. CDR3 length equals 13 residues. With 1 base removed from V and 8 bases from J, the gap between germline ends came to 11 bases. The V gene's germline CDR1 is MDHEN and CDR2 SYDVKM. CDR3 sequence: CASSLSGTQGYTF. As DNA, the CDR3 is TGTGCCAGCAGTTTATCGGGAACGCAGGGCTACACCTTC.

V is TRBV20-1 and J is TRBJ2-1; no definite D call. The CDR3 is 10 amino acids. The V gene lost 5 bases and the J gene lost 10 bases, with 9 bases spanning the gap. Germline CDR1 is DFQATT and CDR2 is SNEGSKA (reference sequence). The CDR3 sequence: CSAGAREQFF. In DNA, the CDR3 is TGCAGTGCTGGAGCGCGGGAGCAGTTCTTC.

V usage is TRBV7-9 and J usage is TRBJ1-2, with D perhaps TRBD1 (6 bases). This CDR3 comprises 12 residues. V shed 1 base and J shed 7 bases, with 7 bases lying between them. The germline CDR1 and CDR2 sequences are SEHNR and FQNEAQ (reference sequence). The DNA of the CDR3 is TGTGCCAGCAGCTTAGGAGGGGGTGGCTACACCTTC. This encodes CASSLGGGGYTF. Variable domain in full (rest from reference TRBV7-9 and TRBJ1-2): DTGVSQNPRHKITKRGQNVTFRCDPISEHNRLYWYRQTLGQGPEFLTYFQNEAQLEKSRLLSDRFSAERPKGSFSTLEIQRTEQGDSAMYLCASSLGGGGYTFGSGTRLTVV.

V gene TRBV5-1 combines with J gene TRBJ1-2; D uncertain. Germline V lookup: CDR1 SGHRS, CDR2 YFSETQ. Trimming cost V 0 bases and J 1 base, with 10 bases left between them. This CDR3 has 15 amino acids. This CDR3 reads CASSLGSDINYGYTF. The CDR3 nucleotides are TGCGCCAGCAGCTTGGGGTCTGACATTAACTATGGCTACACCTTC.

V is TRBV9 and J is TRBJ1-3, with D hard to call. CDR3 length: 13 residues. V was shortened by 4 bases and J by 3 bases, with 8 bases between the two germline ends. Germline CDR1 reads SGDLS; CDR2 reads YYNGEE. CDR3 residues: CASSPLYGNTIYF. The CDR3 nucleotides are TGTGCCAGCAGCCCCTTGTATGGAAACACCATATATTTT.

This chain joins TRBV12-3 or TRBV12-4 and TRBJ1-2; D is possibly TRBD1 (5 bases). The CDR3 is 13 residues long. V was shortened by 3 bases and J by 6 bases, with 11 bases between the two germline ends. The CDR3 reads CASSFGAGDGYTF. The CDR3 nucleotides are TGTGCCAGCAGTTTTGGGGCGGGGGATGGCTACACCTTC.

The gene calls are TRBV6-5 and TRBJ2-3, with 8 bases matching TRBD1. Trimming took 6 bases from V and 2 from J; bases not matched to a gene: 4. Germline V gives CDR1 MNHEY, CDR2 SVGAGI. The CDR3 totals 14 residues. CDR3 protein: CASSPGQVTDTQYF. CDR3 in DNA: TGTGCCAGCAGCCCGGGACAGGTCACAGATACGCAGTATTTT.

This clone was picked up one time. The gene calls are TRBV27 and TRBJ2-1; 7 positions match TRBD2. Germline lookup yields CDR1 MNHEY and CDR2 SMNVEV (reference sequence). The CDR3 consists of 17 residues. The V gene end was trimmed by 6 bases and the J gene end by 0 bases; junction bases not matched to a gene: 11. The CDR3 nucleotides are TGTGCCAGCAGCGCCCGAGCGGGATCCCGCTCCTACAATGAGCAGTTCTTC. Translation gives CASSARAGSRSYNEQFF.

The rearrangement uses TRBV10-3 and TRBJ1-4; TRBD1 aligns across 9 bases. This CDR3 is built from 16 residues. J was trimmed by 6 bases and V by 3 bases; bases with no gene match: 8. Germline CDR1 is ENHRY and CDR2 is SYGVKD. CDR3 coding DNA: TGTGCCATCAGTGACTCCACGGACAGGGGAGATGAAAAACTGTTTTTT. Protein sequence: CAISDSTDRGDEKLFF.

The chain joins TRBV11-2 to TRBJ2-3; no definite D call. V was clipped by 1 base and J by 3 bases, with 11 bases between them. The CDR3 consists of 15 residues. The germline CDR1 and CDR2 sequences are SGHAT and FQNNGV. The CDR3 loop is CASSLVGSLTDTQYF. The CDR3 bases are TGTGCCAGCAGCTTAGTGGGCAGTTTAACAGATACGCAGTATTTT.

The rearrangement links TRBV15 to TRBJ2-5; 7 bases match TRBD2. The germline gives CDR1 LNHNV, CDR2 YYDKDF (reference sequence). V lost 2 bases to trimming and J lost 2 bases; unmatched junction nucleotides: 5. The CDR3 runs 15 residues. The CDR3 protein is CATSRLTSAQETQYF. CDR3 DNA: TGTGCCACCAGCAGACTTACTAGCGCTCAAGAGACCCAGTACTTC.

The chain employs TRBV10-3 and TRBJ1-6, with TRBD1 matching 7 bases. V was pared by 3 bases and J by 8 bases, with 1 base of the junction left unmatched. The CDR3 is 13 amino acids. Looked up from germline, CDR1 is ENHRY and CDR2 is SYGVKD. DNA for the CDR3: TGTGCCATCAGTGAAGACAGGGATTCACCCCTCCACTTT. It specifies CAISEDRDSPLHF.